This TCR beta chain was captured in a study of T cells expressing NK-cell markers. CDR3 length: 15 residues. Germline V lookup: CDR1 ENHRY, CDR2 SYGVKD. With the 5' RACE reads reprocessed, TCRdb shows one record per CDR3 protein and no DNA. This repertoire comprises almost 450,000 distinct CDR3 sequences; its ten largest clones make up 6% to 9.5%. This rearrangement joins TRBV10-3 to TRBJ2-2; there is no DNA to check the TCRdb D call of TRBD2. This sequence originates from a woman between 18 and 70 years old in good health. Sequenced sample: blood T cells: a sorted CD56 or NKG2C T cell subset, CD4+ or CD8+ T cells, or bulk PBMC T cells (not recorded which). CDR3 in amino acids: CAIKSAGDSKGELFF.